This T cell receptor beta chain was obtained from a study of PD-1 blockade in classical Hodgkin lymphoma. Repertoires were generated with immunoSEQ multiplex PCR, while TCRdb's copy carries only in-frame clones and drops some. The sample holds about 60,000 clones, more than 75% seen once. Every one of the patients relapsed after autologous stem cell transplantation (brentuximab vedotin exposure was variable). The TCR originated in a human donor with classical Hodgkin lymphoma. The sequenced sample was peripheral blood mononuclear cells (PBMCs), obtained at baseline.

This CDR3 reads CASSLPGGNNSPLHF. CDR3 nucleotides: TGTGCCAGCAGCTTACCAGGGGGCAACAATTCACCCCTCCACTTT. The rearrangement uses TRBV5-4 and TRBJ1-6, with 8 bases fitting TRBD1. V shed 2 bases and J 7 bases; nucleotides not matched to a gene: 5. The CDR3 sequence is 15 residues long. CDR1 SGHNT and CDR2 YYREEE come from the germline V gene (reference sequence).